The TCR beta chain under discussion was sequenced for a study of shared clonotypes between healthy human individuals. Notes on the study in general: Memory subsets generally showed smaller estimated richness than naive subsets did.

This CDR3 region has 12 residues. The V end was cut by 8 bases, the J end by 10 bases, with 15 bases between. Per the germline V gene, CDR1 is MDHEN and CDR2 is SYDVKM. Assay runs were performed at deep level. In the original workflow: From ImmunoSEQ came sequences covering only the junction and carrying no quality scores, so filtering differed. Some clones are missing from TCRdb's copy, which holds only in-frame ones; the method was immunoSEQ multiplex PCR. That table gives V, J and clone size, and the DNA gave D and trimming. The sample carries about 960,000 clones, less than 85% recorded once. About this clone: Its cognate antigen is unknown.

Sequenced: memory CD4+ T cells sorted from blood. Subset here: CD45RA-negative fraction. This clonotype originated in a man younger than 30 in good health. This chain links TRBV28 with TRBJ2-1; TRBD1 or TRBD2 may be the D gene (5 bases each). CDR3 sequence (DNA): TGTGCCAGCGGGGAGAGGGGATTGGAGCAGTTCTTC. It yields the protein CASGERGLEQFF. Using reference TRBV28 and TRBJ2-1 for the parts outside the CDR3, the full variable domain is DVKVTQSSRYLVKRTGEKVFLECVQDMDHENMFWYRQDPGLGLRLIYFSYDVKMKEKGDIPEGYSVSREKKERFSLILESASTNQTSMYLCASGERGLEQFFGPGTRLTVL.